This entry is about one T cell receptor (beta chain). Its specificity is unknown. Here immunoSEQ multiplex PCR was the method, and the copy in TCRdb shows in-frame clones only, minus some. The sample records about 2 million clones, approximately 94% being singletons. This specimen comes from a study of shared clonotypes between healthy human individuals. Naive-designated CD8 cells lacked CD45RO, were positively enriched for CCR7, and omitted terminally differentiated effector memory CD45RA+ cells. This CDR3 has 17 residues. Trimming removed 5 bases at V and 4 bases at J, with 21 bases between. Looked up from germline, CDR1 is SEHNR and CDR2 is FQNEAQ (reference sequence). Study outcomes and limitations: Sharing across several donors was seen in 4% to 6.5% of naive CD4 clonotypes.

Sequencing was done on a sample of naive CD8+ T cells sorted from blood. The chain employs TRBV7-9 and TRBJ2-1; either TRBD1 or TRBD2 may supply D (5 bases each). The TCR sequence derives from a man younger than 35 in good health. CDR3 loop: CASSPRTGRISYNEQFF. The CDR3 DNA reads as TGTGCCAGCAGCCCCCGAACGGGACGGATCAGTTACAATGAGCAGTTCTTC.